One and the same sample provided the 29 T cell receptor beta chains below, sequenced in a study of metastatic and nonmetastatic thyroid tumors. From the PCR reads, TCRdb re-called clones with MiXCR. The sample has around 35,000 clones; about 18% are singletons. Before thyroid surgery, none of the patients had received any treatment. The specimen sequenced was blood. These receptors were taken from a male donor with papillary thyroid cancer or a benign thyroid nodule (not recorded which). Some clones in this sample may be carry-over from other donors' samples.

This clone was picked up many times. The J gene is TRBJ2-2, the V gene TRBV20-1; D perhaps matches TRBD1 (6 bases). Germline V gene data show CDR1 as DFQATT and CDR2 as SNEGSKA (reference sequence). The ends were cut back, 6 bases at V and 2 bases at J, with 13 bases in the middle. There are 14 residues in the CDR3. CDR3 protein: CSAYSGDNTGELFF. In nucleotides, the CDR3 is TGCAGTGCCTACTCAGGGGATAACACCGGGGAGCTGTTTTTT.

This clone was counted at least ten times. Given the absence of the conserved phenylalanine or tryptophan at the CDR3 end, a read error is likely. This sequence joins TRBV9 and TRBJ2-5; TRBD1 or TRBD2 may be the D gene (6 bases each). The V end was cut by 4 bases, the J end by 2 bases, with 15 bases between. The CDR3 runs 15 residues. Germline V lookup: CDR1 SGDLS, CDR2 YYNGEE. CDR3 nucleotides: TGTGCCAGCAGCCCCTGGGGGGCGGGACAAGAGACCCAGTACCTC. Translated, it gives CASSPWGAGQETQYL.

This clone appeared a few times. The chain carries TRBV6-1 and TRBJ2-5; 8 bases line up with TRBD2. The CDR3 is 15 residues long. Germline CDR1 reads MNHNS; CDR2 reads SASEGT. V was pared by 6 bases and J by 5 bases, with 11 bases of the junction left unmatched. CDR3 nucleotides: TGTGCCAGCAGCCTACTAGCGGTAGAGGGGGAGACCCAGTACTTC. This translates into CASSLLAVEGETQYF.

Of note for this clone: Relative to the germline gene, one junction end is altered; a read error may explain this. The chain couples TRBV6-1 to TRBJ2-5; the match to TRBD1 covers 10 bases. Germline CDR1 MNHNS, CDR2 SASEGT. The CDR3 length is 16 residues. DNA for the CDR3: TGTGCCAGCAGTGAACTCCCGGGACAGGGGATTTCGACCAAGTACTTC. Its protein product is CASSELPGQGISTKYF.

The chain has TRBV6-1 and TRBJ1-2; D possibly corresponds to TRBD1 (6 bases). The CDR3 loop spans 13 amino acids. Germline values: CDR1 MNHNS, CDR2 SASEGT. The V and J ends lost 3 bases and 8 bases respectively, with 13 bases between them. CDR3 region: CASSDQGTLGYTF. The DNA for the CDR3 is TGTGCCAGCAGTGATCAGGGGACTTTAGGCTACACCTTC.

Turning to this clone: Relative to the germline gene, one junction end is altered; a read error may explain this. The chain couples TRBV5-1 to TRBJ2-1; D might be TRBD1 (5 bases). The CDR3 runs to 16 residues. Germline CDR1 reads SGHRS; CDR2 reads YFSETQ. The CDR3 DNA reads TGCGCCAGCAGCTTGATCACAGGTGGCGCAGGCAATGGGCAGTTCTTC. Amino acids: CASSLITGGAGNGQFF.

Judged by abundance, this clone is medium-sized. The CDR3 sequence is CASSPQRESTDTQYF. CDR3 sequence (DNA): TGTGCCAGTAGCCCCCAGCGCGAAAGCACAGATACGCAGTATTTT. The chain has TRBV19 and TRBJ2-3; D ambiguous. The V gene lost 6 bases and the J gene lost 0 bases, with 13 bases spanning the gap. CDR3 size: 15 residues. CDR1 LNHDA and CDR2 SQIVND come from the germline V gene (reference sequence).

The chain recombines TRBV14 with TRBJ2-7; the match to TRBD2 covers 11 bases. V lost 0 bases, J lost 2 bases, and 12 bases stayed unmatched. CDR1 and CDR2 (germline): SGHDN, FVKESK. The CDR3 contains 19 residues. CDR3 DNA: TGTGCCAGCAGCCAAGATTTGAGACTAGCGGGACCGAGTCCCTACGAGCAGTACTTC. Its protein is CASSQDLRLAGPSPYEQYF. Together with reference TRBV14 and TRBJ2-7, the CDR3 gives the full variable domain: EAGVTQFPSHSVIEKGQTVTLRCDPISGHDNLYWYRRVMGKEIKFLLHFVKESKQDESGMPNNRFLAERTGGTYSTLKVQPAELEDSGVYFCASSQDLRLAGPSPYEQYFGPGTRLTVT.

Ten or more counts support this clone. The gene calls are TRBV10-1 and TRBJ2-1; no firm D call. Germline assignment: CDR1 WNHNN and CDR2 SYGVQD (reference sequence). V gave up 3 bases and J gave up 8 bases, with 8 bases separating them. The CDR3 extends over 12 amino acids. The CDR3 reads CASSDGFDEQFF. Here the CDR3 DNA reads TGCGCCAGCAGTGATGGTTTCGATGAGCAGTTCTTC.

This clone occurred many times. This chain connects TRBV18 to TRBJ2-7, with TRBD2 matching 12 bases. Trimming removed 2 bases from V and 5 bases from J; junction bases left unmatched: 7. The CDR3 is 16 amino acids. Germline V CDR1 and CDR2: KGHSH, LQKENI. The CDR3 coding sequence is TGTGCCAGCTCACCAGATCGGACTAGCGGGATGAACGAGCAGTACTTC. Translating gives CASSPDRTSGMNEQYF.

This clone appeared a few times. The genes are TRBV12-3 or TRBV12-4 and TRBJ2-1, with D unclear. V lost 8 bases and J lost 4, with 12 bases in between. This CDR3 is 13 amino acids long. Written as DNA, the CDR3 is TGTGCCAGCCGCGTGACGTCTTACAATGAGCAGTTCTTC. This gives the protein CASRVTSYNEQFF.

This clone was counted at least ten times. This sequence joins TRBV5-1 and TRBJ1-5; possibly TRBD1 for D (6 bases). Between the trimmed V and J ends, which lost 0 bases and 0 bases, there was a span of 7 bases. The CDR3 runs to 15 residues. Germline loops: CDR1 SGHRS, CDR2 YFSETQ. The CDR3 nucleotides are TGCGCCAGCAGCTTGGCAGGGGCTAGCAATCAGCCCCAGCATTTT. Translating gives CASSLAGASNQPQHF. The variable domain in full, completed from reference TRBV5-1 and TRBJ1-5, reads KAGVTQTPRYLIKTRGQQVTLSCSPISGHRSVSWYQQTPGQGLQFLFEYFSETQRNKGNFPGRFSGRQFSNSRSEMNVSTLELGDSALYLCASSLAGASNQPQHFGDGTRLSIL.

This clone came up many times. This sequence may be a read error, since a much larger clone differs from it by one base. The sample holds other DNA sequences that translate to the same CDR3. The chain recombines TRBV6-4 with TRBJ2-2, with a possible D match to TRBD2 (5 bases). The CDR3 length is 13 residues. CDR1 is MRHNA, CDR2 SNTAGT, per germline. CDR3 sequence: CASSDRNTGELFF. The CDR3 DNA is TGTGCCAGCAGTGACCGGAACACCGGGGAGCTGTTTTTC.

This clone was picked up many times. The chain joins TRBV10-3 to TRBJ2-7; D is ambiguous. The germline CDR1 and CDR2 sequences are ENHRY and SYGVKD. The CDR3 length is 12 residues. V lost 3 bases, J lost 8 bases, and 11 bases lay in between. CDR3 coding DNA: TGTGCCATCAGTGAAGAGGAGTTCCAGCAGTACTTC. Residues: CAISEEEFQQYF.

This clone was counted many times. This chain links TRBV18 with TRBJ1-6; a weak D match, TRBD1 (6 bases). The CDR3 is 16 amino acids. Germline CDR1 reads KGHSH; CDR2 reads LQKENI. Deletions cut 3 bases from V and 3 bases from J, with 12 bases between. The chain's CDR3 is CASSPDSLGYNSPLHF. The CDR3 coding sequence is TGTGCCAGCTCACCGGACAGCCTGGGCTATAATTCACCCCTCCACTTT.

In its sample, this clone was seen a few times. The genes are TRBV28 and TRBJ1-4; weak D call: TRBD1 (5 bases). Germline lookup yields CDR1 MDHEN and CDR2 SYDVKM. The CDR3 contains 13 residues. V lost 1 base and J 11 bases, leaving 11 bases between the germline ends. CDR3 sequence: CASSLSSRVKLFF. The DNA for the CDR3 is TGTGCCAGCAGTTTATCCTCCAGGGTTAAACTGTTTTTT.

Judged by abundance, this clone is medium-sized. V is TRBV27 and J is TRBJ1-5; D is ambiguous. This CDR3 comprises 16 residues. Germline V gene sequence: CDR1 MNHEY, CDR2 SMNVEV (reference sequence). The V gene lost 1 base and the J gene lost 0 bases, with 10 bases spanning the gap. CDR3 sequence (DNA): TGTGCCAGCAGTTTATACCGGGAGCATAGCAATCAGCCCCAGCATTTT. Translated, it gives CASSLYREHSNQPQHF.

In this sample, this clone turned up many times. The chain couples TRBV4-2 to TRBJ1-4, with no clear D. CDR1 LGHNA and CDR2 YNFKEQ come from the germline V gene. With 1 base removed from V and 2 bases from J, the gap between germline ends came to 8 bases. This CDR3 contains 15 residues. CDR3 in amino acids: CASSQGPGTNEKLFF. CDR3 nucleotide sequence: TGTGCCAGCAGCCAAGGACCGGGGACTAATGAAAAACTGTTTTTT.

Ten or more counts support this clone. DNA for the CDR3: TGCAGCGTCGAGCGACAGGGAGGCGCAGATACGCAGTATTTT. Translation gives CSVERQGGADTQYF. The gene calls are TRBV29-1 and TRBJ2-3, with a tentative D call TRBD1 (7 bases). V was pared by 6 bases and J by 4 bases, with 17 bases between. CDR3 size: 14 residues. Per the germline V gene, CDR1 is SQVTM and CDR2 is ANQGSEA.

A word on this clone: A much larger clonotype is one base distant, so this may be a read error. Distinct nucleotide sequences in the sample also encode this CDR3. The V call is TRBV13, the J call TRBJ2-5; TRBD1 matches at 9 bases. Germline V CDR1 and CDR2: PRHDT, FYEKMQ (reference sequence). This CDR3 has 16 amino acids. Germline trimming cut 1 base from V and 4 bases from J; bases unmatched to any gene: 7. CDR3 loop: CASSLVQDRGRETQYF. In DNA, the CDR3 is TGTGCCAGCAGCTTAGTTCAGGACAGGGGTCGAGAGACCCAGTACTTC.

The table lists this clone with many counts. The chain couples TRBV27 to TRBJ2-1, with D hard to call. Germline CDR1 reads MNHEY; CDR2 reads SMNVEV (reference sequence). V gave up 3 bases and J gave up 6 bases, with 6 bases separating them. The CDR3 covers 12 residues. The CDR3 nucleotides are TGTGCCAGCAGTTTCAAACCCAATGAGCAGTTCTTC. This gives the protein CASSFKPNEQFF.

This clone was recorded at least ten times. The chain couples TRBV9 to TRBJ1-3; no definite D call. The germline V gene encodes CDR1 SGDLS and CDR2 YYNGEE. The CDR3 contains 15 residues. With 0 bases removed from V and 3 bases from J, the gap between germline ends came to 10 bases. This CDR3 is CASSVGGLGGNTIYF. DNA for the CDR3: TGTGCCAGCAGCGTAGGAGGGCTCGGTGGAAACACCATATATTTT.

In this sample, this clone turned up a few times. This chain joins TRBV6-6 and TRBJ2-2; D call uncertain. Per germline, CDR1 MNHNY and CDR2 SVGAGI (reference sequence). The CDR3 consists of 15 residues. The V gene lost 2 bases and the J gene lost 2 bases, with 9 bases spanning the gap. The CDR3 sequence is CASSYEASNTGELFF. CDR3 DNA sequence: TGTGCCAGCAGTTACGAGGCCAGTAACACCGGGGAGCTGTTTTTT.

This clone showed up many times. This chain uses TRBV24-1 with TRBJ2-7; tentative D call: TRBD2 (6 bases). Trimming removed 2 bases at V and 3 bases at J, with 16 bases between. This CDR3 has 16 residues. The germline CDR1 and CDR2 sequences are KGHDR and SFDVKD. The CDR3 bases are TGTGCCACCAGTGATTCTGGGGGTTTGGGGGGCTACGAGCAGTACTTC. It yields the protein CATSDSGGLGGYEQYF.

This clone was observed many times. CDR3 region: CAPVGETQYF. The CDR3 DNA sequence: TGTGCCCCAGTAGGGGAGACCCAGTACTTC. The chain has TRBV6-1 and TRBJ2-5; D gene uncertain. CDR3 length equals 10 residues. CDR1 MNHNS and CDR2 SASEGT come from the germline V gene. V gave up 11 bases and J gave up 5 bases, with 9 bases separating them.

This clone has ten or more counts. The genes are TRBV5-1 and TRBJ2-7; D ambiguous. The V gene lost 4 bases and the J gene lost 4 bases, with 15 bases spanning the gap. CDR1 is SGHRS, CDR2 YFSETQ, per germline. The CDR3 totals 14 residues. The CDR3 spells CASSMGSQDYEQYF. In nucleotides, the CDR3 is TGCGCCAGCAGCATGGGGTCCCAGGATTACGAGCAGTACTTC.

Ten or more counts support this clone. The CDR3 protein is CSARGPGQGTDGYTNEQFF. The CDR3 DNA reads TGCAGTGCTAGGGGACCGGGACAGGGTACGGATGGATACACAAATGAGCAGTTCTTC. This sequence joins TRBV20-1 and TRBJ2-1; TRBD1 matches 9 bases. The V and J ends lost 3 bases and 7 bases, in that order; junction bases with no gene match: 22. Germline assignment: CDR1 DFQATT and CDR2 SNEGSKA (reference sequence). The CDR3 totals 19 residues.

There are many counts of this clone. The rearrangement joins TRBV20-1 to TRBJ1-1; unclear D gene. CDR3 size: 12 residues. V lost 0 bases and J 2 bases, leaving 4 bases between the germline ends. CDR1 is DFQATT, CDR2 SNEGSKA, per germline (reference sequence). In nucleotides, the CDR3 is TGCAGTGCTAGAGATCCCAACACTGAAGCTTTCTTT. It encodes CSARDPNTEAFF.

As concerns this clone: This may arise from a read error, as a much more abundant clone is one base away. The chain uses TRBV20-1 and TRBJ2-1, with 10 bases matching TRBD2. CDR1 and CDR2 from the germline V gene are DFQATT and SNEGSKA (reference sequence). V shed 1 base and J 7 bases; nucleotides not matched to a gene: 10. The CDR3 contains 16 residues. This CDR3 is CSARGGLALGNNEQFF. CDR3 nucleotide sequence: TGCAGTGCTAGAGGGGGACTAGCGTTGGGGAATAATGAGCAGTTCTTC.